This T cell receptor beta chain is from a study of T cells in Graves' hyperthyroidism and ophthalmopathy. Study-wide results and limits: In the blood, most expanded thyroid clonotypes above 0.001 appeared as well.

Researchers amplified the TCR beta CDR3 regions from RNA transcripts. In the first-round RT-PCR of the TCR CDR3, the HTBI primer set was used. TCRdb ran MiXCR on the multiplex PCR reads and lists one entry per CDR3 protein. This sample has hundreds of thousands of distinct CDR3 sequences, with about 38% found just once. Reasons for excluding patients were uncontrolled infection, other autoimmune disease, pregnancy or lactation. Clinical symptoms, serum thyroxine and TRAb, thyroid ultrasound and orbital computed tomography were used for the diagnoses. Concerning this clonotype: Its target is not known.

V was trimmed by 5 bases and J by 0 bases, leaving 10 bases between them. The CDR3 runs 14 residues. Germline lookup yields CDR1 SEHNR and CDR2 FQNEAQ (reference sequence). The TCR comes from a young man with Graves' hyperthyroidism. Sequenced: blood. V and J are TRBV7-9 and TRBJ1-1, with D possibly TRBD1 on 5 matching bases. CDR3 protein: CASSPGAVNTEAFF. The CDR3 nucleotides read TGTGCCAGCAGCCCCGGGGCAGTGAACACTGAAGCTTTCTTT.